The source of this T cell receptor beta chain is a study of cytomegalovirus exposure and HLA in healthy donors. Study-level findings and limits: Previous analysis showed most TCR beta V segments were productive about 87% or about 30% of the time. In a later analysis, HLA-C alleles had the fewest associated TCRs, DRB1 alleles the most. Being indistinguishable, some V segments were excluded, TRBV6-2 and TRBV6-3 among them.

In the PCR, 60 Vbeta and 13 Jbeta primers were used. Assay used: immunoSEQ multiplex PCR; TCRdb lists only in-frame clones, some missing. The table shows approximately 32,000 clones, with roughly three quarters occurring only once. Note on this clone: Its antigen is not known.

The CDR3 consists of 13 residues. Trimming took 9 bases from V and 4 from J, leaving 13 bases between them. The V gene's germline CDR1 is LNHNV and CDR2 YYDKDF (reference sequence). This TCR was sampled from a woman in her 30s in good health and CMV-seropositive. The V gene is TRBV15, the J gene TRBJ1-5; D not certain. The sequenced sample was PBMCs. The CDR3 nucleotides read TGTGCCACGAGAAGCGGCAGAAATCAGCCCCAGCATTTT. This gives the protein CATRSGRNQPQHF.